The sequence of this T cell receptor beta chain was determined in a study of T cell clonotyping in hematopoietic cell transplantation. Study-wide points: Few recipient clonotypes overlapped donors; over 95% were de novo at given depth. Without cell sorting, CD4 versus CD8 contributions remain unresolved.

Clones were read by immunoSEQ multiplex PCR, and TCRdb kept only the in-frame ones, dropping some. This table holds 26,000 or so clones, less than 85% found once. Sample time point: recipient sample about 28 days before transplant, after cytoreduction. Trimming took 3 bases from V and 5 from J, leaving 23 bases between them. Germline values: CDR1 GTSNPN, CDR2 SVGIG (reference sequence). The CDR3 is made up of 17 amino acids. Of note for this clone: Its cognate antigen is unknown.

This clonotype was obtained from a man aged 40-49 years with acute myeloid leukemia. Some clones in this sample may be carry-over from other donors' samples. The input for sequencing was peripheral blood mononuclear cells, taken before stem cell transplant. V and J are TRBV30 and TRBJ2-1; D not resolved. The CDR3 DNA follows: TGTGCCTGGAGGGCAATTAGGACGTTTTCCCCCAACAATGAGCAGTTCTTC. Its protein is CAWRAIRTFSPNNEQFF.